A single sample gave rise to the 5 T cell receptor beta chains below, sequenced in a study of T cell repertoires in cytomegalovirus infection. These TCRs' antigens remain unknown. MiXCR, applied by TCRdb to the reads, yields one record per CDR3 protein. The sample yields fewer than 1,000,000 distinct CDR3 sequences, about a third seen once. Sequenced here: cultured CD8+ T cells from PBMCs, sampled from culture after CMV antigen stimulation. Every receptor here comes from a human donor in good health (CMV status not recorded). Some clones in this sample may be carry-over from other donors' samples.

This clonotype was counted only a few times. The V and J genes are TRBV7-9 and TRBJ1-5, with 9 bases lining up with TRBD1. Trimming at V came to 4 bases and at J to 7 bases, leaving 8 bases not matched to a gene. In germline, CDR1 is SEHNR, CDR2 FQNEAQ (reference sequence). The CDR3 extends over 15 amino acids. This chain's CDR3 is CASSSQGAEGQPQHF. DNA for the CDR3: TGTGCCAGCAGCTCACAGGGGGCGGAAGGGCAGCCCCAGCATTTT.

This clonotype was seen repeatedly, ten times or more. In nucleotides, the CDR3 is TGTGCCAGCAGCGAGATGACTGAAGCTTTCTTT. As protein: CASSEMTEAFF. The chain links TRBV7-2 to TRBJ1-1; D gene ambiguous. There are 11 residues in the CDR3. CDR1 SGHTA and CDR2 FQGNSA come from the germline V gene. V dropped 5 bases and J dropped 5 bases, with 6 bases sitting between them.

J is TRBJ1-2 and V is TRBV12-3 or TRBV12-4; D remains ambiguous. This CDR3 region has 15 residues. V was trimmed by 6 bases and J by 2 bases, leaving 16 bases between them. CDR3 sequence (DNA): TGTGCCAGCAGACTTACCGGGGTGCTCAACTATGGCTACACCTTC. It translates to CASRLTGVLNYGYTF.

The chain combines TRBV5-6 with TRBJ2-7; D not certain. With 2 bases removed from V and 6 bases from J, the gap between germline ends came to 6 bases. Germline CDR1 SGHDT, CDR2 YYEEEE. CDR3 length: 11 amino acids. CDR3 coding DNA: TGTGCCAGCAGCTTCAGCGTCGAGCAGTACTTC. It specifies CASSFSVEQYF.

In the case of this clonotype: This clone may be a read error of a much larger clone one base away. The chain combines TRBV7-6 with TRBJ2-1; 11 nucleotides align to TRBD2. The V and J ends lost 6 bases and 2 bases, in that order; junction bases with no gene match: 6. The V gene's germline CDR1 is SGHVS and CDR2 FNYEAQ. The CDR3 has 16 amino acids. The CDR3 DNA reads TGTGCCAGCAGTTCTAGCGGGGGGCCCGCCTACAATGAGCAGTTCTTC. This codes for CASSSSGGPAYNEQFF. Variable domain in full (rest from reference TRBV7-6 and TRBJ2-1): GAGVSQSPRYKVTKRGQDVALRCDPISGHVSLYWYRQALGQGPEFLTYFNYEAQQDKSGLPNDRFSAERPEGSISTLTIQRTEQRDSAMYRCASSSSGGPAYNEQFFGPGTRLTVL.